What follows describes a single TCR beta chain. The antigen remains unidentified. This entry comes from a study of shared clonotypes between healthy human individuals. Study-level results: Four donors had about 5.1% of their naive CD4 clonotypes in common.

The CDR3 runs to 17 residues. Germline V CDR1 and CDR2: SEHNR, FQNEAQ (reference sequence). V lost 5 bases to trimming and J lost 10 bases; unmatched junction nucleotides: 18. Sequencing used immunoSEQ multiplex PCR; TCRdb keeps in-frame clones, though not all of them. The sample includes roughly 2.2 million clones, 85% to 95% of them seen just once. The chain joins TRBV7-9 to TRBJ2-1, with 9 positions matching TRBD2. The TCR comes from a man younger than 35 in good health. Some clones in this sample may be carry-over from other donors' samples. Specimen: naive CD4+ T cells from PBMCs. As for subset: CD45RA+ positively selected. The CDR3 coding sequence is TGTGCCAGCAGCATAGAAGGATCGGCGGGAGGGCCACGGGAGCAGTTCTTC. Translation: CASSIEGSAGGPREQFF.